Below are 3 T cell receptor beta chains sequenced from a single sample in a study of T cells in Graves' hyperthyroidism and ophthalmopathy. Researchers took RNA transcripts and amplified the TCR beta CDR3 regions from them. A set of HTBI primers served as the primers for a first-round RT-PCR of the TCR CDR3. A single record per CDR3 protein comes from TCRdb applying MiXCR to the multiplex PCR reads. The sample has about 180,000 distinct CDR3 sequences, 9.4% seen once. The sample was blood. The source is a woman aged 18 to 35 with Graves' hyperthyroidism that later progressed to Graves' ophthalmopathy.

This clonotype was detected many times. CDR3 nucleotides: TGTGCCAGCAGCAGTACAGGGTTGGAGCAGTACTTC. Translated: CASSSTGLEQYF. The chain is built from TRBV9 and TRBJ2-7; D perhaps matches TRBD1 (6 bases). The CDR3 has 12 residues. V was pared by 4 bases and J by 7 bases, with 12 bases between. Germline V gives CDR1 SGDLS, CDR2 YYNGEE. The full variable domain, its missing parts supplied by reference TRBV9 and TRBJ2-7, is DSGVTQTPKHLITATGQRVTLRCSPRSGDLSVYWYQQSLDQGLQFLIQYYNGEERAKGNILERFSAQQFPDLHSELNLSSLELGDSALYFCASSSTGLEQYFGPGTRLTVT.

Many counts were recorded for this clonotype. J is TRBJ2-7 and V is TRBV3-1, with 8 bases identical to TRBD1. CDR1 LGHDT and CDR2 YNNKEL come from the germline V gene (reference sequence). This CDR3 is 15 amino acids long. V dropped 4 bases and J dropped 6; count of bases not matched to a gene: 11. The CDR3 nucleotides read TGTGCCAGCAGCCCAGGACAGGGCTTCCCCTCCGAGCAGTACTTC. Amino acids: CASSPGQGFPSEQYF.

This clonotype was found a few times. The CDR3 DNA reads as TGTGCCAGCAGTGAATCTAAGGGAAACACCGGGGAGCTGTTTTTT. The encoded protein is CASSESKGNTGELFF. V usage is TRBV25-1 and J usage is TRBJ2-2; D is ambiguous. There are 15 residues in the CDR3. The germline gives CDR1 MGHDK, CDR2 SYGVNS. Trimming removed 1 base at V and 2 bases at J, with 8 bases between.